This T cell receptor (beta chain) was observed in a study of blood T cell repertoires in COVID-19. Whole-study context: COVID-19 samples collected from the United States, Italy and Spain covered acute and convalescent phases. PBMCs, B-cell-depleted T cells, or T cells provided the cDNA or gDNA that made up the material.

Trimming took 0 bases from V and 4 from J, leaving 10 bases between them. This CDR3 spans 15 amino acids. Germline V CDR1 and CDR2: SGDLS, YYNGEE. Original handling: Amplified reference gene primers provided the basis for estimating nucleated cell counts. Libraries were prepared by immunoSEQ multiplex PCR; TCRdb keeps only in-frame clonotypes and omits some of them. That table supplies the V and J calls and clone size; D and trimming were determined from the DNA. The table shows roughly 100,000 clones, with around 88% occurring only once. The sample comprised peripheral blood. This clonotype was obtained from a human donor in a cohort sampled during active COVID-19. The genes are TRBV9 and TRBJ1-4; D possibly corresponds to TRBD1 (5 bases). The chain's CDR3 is CASSVAQGFNEKLFF. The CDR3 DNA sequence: TGTGCCAGCAGCGTAGCTCAGGGTTTTAATGAAAAACTGTTTTTT.